These 31 T cell receptor beta chains came from one sample sequenced in a study of naive and memory T cell subsets. Ligated cDNA underwent four rounds of PCR with nested alpha and beta constant region primers and SP2. In TCRdb, the 5' RACE reads were re-called with MiXCR into one record per CDR3 protein. The table has 57,000 or so distinct CDR3 sequences, around 7.7% seen once. TCR cDNA received a 3' ligated oligonucleotide that carried a UMI. These receptors were taken from a male donor in good health.

In this sample, this clonotype turned up a few times. The chain carries TRBV12-3 or TRBV12-4 and TRBJ1-2; D gene ambiguous. CDR3 length: 14 amino acids. V dropped 5 bases and J dropped 0 bases, with 10 bases sitting between them. The CDR3 region has the DNA TGTGCCAGCAGTCCGACGGGAGCTAACTATGGCTACACCTTC. Its translation: CASSPTGANYGYTF.

The table lists this clonotype with many counts. The chain recombines TRBV6-1 with TRBJ2-7, with D hard to call. The CDR3 extends over 13 amino acids. V lost 5 bases to trimming and J lost 2 bases, with 10 bases between them. Per germline, CDR1 MNHNS and CDR2 SASEGT. This chain's CDR3 is CASSFLSAYEQYF. The CDR3 DNA reads TGTGCCAGCAGTTTCCTTTCAGCCTACGAGCAGTACTTC.

This clonotype was seen many times. The rearrangement joins TRBV19 to TRBJ1-2, with 7 bases matching TRBD1. The CDR3 length is 14 residues. Losses at the gene ends were 10 bases for V and 6 bases for J; bases not matched to a gene: 14. Germline V gene data show CDR1 as LNHDA and CDR2 as SQIVND (reference sequence). CDR3 in amino acids: CATAGGREVDGYTF. CDR3 coding DNA: TGTGCCACCGCAGGGGGGCGCGAGGTGGATGGCTACACCTTC. Looking up the rest from reference TRBV19 and TRBJ1-2 gives the full variable domain: DGGITQSPKYLFRKEGQNVTLSCEQNLNHDAMYWYRQDPGQGLRLIYYSQIVNDFQKGDIAEGYSVSREKKESFPLTVTSAQKNPTAFYLCATAGGREVDGYTFGSGTRLTVV.

This clonotype was found a few times. V and J are TRBV7-9 and TRBJ2-1; 11 nucleotides align to TRBD2. The ends lost 7 bases at V and 14 bases at J; junction bases unmatched: 16. CDR3 length equals 15 residues. Per germline, CDR1 SEHNR and CDR2 FQNEAQ (reference sequence). The CDR3 spells CASIPTSGEPLVEFF. CDR3 DNA sequence: TGTGCCAGCATCCCGACTAGCGGGGAGCCCCTGGTGGAGTTCTTC.

The chain uses TRBV25-1 and TRBJ1-5; no reliable D call. The germline V gene encodes CDR1 MGHDK and CDR2 SYGVNS. The CDR3 has 15 residues. V was clipped by 6 bases and J by 0 bases, with 12 bases between them. CDR3 bases: TGTGCCAGCAGGACCAAGGCAGGTAGCAATCAGCCCCAGCATTTT. Translating it yields CASRTKAGSNQPQHF. Full variable domain (outside the CDR3, taken from reference TRBV25-1 and TRBJ1-5): EADIYQTPRYLVIGTGKKITLECSQTMGHDKMYWYQQDPGMELHLIHYSYGVNSTEKGDLSSESTVSRIRTEHFPLTLESARPSHTSQYLCASRTKAGSNQPQHFGDGTRLSIL.

The sample holds many counts of this clonotype. The chain uses TRBV20-1 and TRBJ2-1; TRBD1 matches 10 bases. The CDR3 extends over 19 amino acids. The germline gives CDR1 DFQATT, CDR2 SNEGSKA (reference sequence). With 0 bases clipped from V and 3 bases from J, the junction kept 14 bases outside the gene matches. CDR3 in amino acids: CSARDSGGDRGYDYNEQFF. The CDR3 DNA sequence: TGCAGTGCTAGAGATAGTGGGGGGGACAGGGGTTACGACTACAATGAGCAGTTCTTC.

The V call is TRBV12-3 or TRBV12-4, the J call TRBJ2-7, with TRBD1 identical over 7 bases. The CDR3 spans 14 residues. Trimming at V came to 2 bases and at J to 2 bases, leaving 3 bases not matched to a gene. CDR3 sequence (DNA): TGTGCCAGCAGTTTACGGGACAGAGCCTACGAGCAGTACTTC. Encoded protein: CASSLRDRAYEQYF.

V usage is TRBV12-3 or TRBV12-4 and J usage is TRBJ2-5, with 15 bases matching TRBD2. The ends lost 7 bases at V and 3 bases at J; junction bases unmatched: 9. The CDR3 has 17 residues. The CDR3 DNA follows: TGTGCCAGCACCATGGGACTAGCGGGGGGAGGGGAAGAGACCCAGTACTTC. Its translation: CASTMGLAGGGEETQYF.

This clonotype was seen a few times. This sequence joins TRBV7-9 and TRBJ2-4; no firm D call. Germline CDR1 is SEHNR and CDR2 is FQNEAQ (reference sequence). There are 14 residues in the CDR3. V lost 5 bases to trimming and J lost 0 bases, with 8 bases between them. In DNA, the CDR3 is TGTGCCAGCAGCCTCGCCCAAGCCAAAAACATTCAGTACTTC. Translation: CASSLAQAKNIQYF.

Ten or more counts support this clonotype. This chain joins TRBV28 and TRBJ1-4, with D possibly TRBD1 on 6 matching bases. V was shortened by 2 bases and J by 4 bases, with 11 bases between the two germline ends. The CDR3 loop spans 15 amino acids. Per germline, CDR1 MDHEN and CDR2 SYDVKM. The CDR3 region is CASSLRGAVNEKLFF. The CDR3 nucleotides are TGTGCCAGCAGTTTACGGGGGGCTGTTAATGAAAAACTGTTTTTT. The full variable domain, in which reference TRBV28 and TRBJ1-4 provide the parts outside the CDR3, is DVKVTQSSRYLVKRTGEKVFLECVQDMDHENMFWYRQDPGLGLRLIYFSYDVKMKEKGDIPEGYSVSREKKERFSLILESASTNQTSMYLCASSLRGAVNEKLFFGSGTQLSVL.

The chain links TRBV6-5 to TRBJ1-1; the D gene is possibly TRBD1 (6 bases). The CDR3 covers 18 residues. Per the germline V gene, CDR1 is MNHEY and CDR2 is SVGAGI. The V gene lost 2 bases and the J gene lost 7 bases, with 26 bases spanning the gap. For the CDR3, the DNA is TGTGCCAGCAGTTACCCCACAGGGCCCCTCCATCGAGGGGGTGAAGCTTTCTTT. Protein product: CASSYPTGPLHRGGEAFF.

J is TRBJ2-7 and V is TRBV5-1; 9 bases align to TRBD1. The V segment lost 1 base and the J segment 1 base; nucleotides outside the gene matches: 3. The CDR3 has 15 amino acids. CDR1 SGHRS and CDR2 YFSETQ come from the germline V gene. CDR3 protein: CASSLKQGASYEQYF. The CDR3 region has the DNA TGCGCCAGCAGCTTGAAACAGGGGGCTTCCTACGAGCAGTACTTC.

This clonotype was seen ten or more times. The CDR3 region is CSVSRPNWEAFF. CDR3 in DNA: TGCAGCGTTAGTCGGCCGAACTGGGAAGCTTTCTTT. The chain uses TRBV29-1 and TRBJ1-1, with D unresolved. This CDR3 spans 12 amino acids. Trimming cost V 5 bases and J 8 bases, with 15 bases left between them. The germline V gene has CDR1 SQVTM and CDR2 ANQGSEA.

This clonotype was detected a few times. The V and J genes are TRBV20-1 and TRBJ2-5; 13 bases fit TRBD2. The CDR3 runs 15 residues. J was trimmed by 5 bases and V by 3 bases; bases with no gene match: 6. Germline values: CDR1 DFQATT, CDR2 SNEGSKA (reference sequence). The CDR3 region is CSARGTSGNGETQYF. The CDR3 DNA sequence: TGCAGTGCTAGGGGGACTAGCGGGAATGGTGAGACCCAGTACTTC.

This chain connects TRBV10-1 to TRBJ2-1; a possible D gene is TRBD2 (6 bases). CDR1 is WNHNN and CDR2 is SYGVQD in the germline V gene (reference sequence). The CDR3 covers 13 residues. Trimming removed 3 bases from V and 10 bases from J, with 13 bases in between. The CDR3 region is CASSERRGGEQFF. In nucleotides, the CDR3 is TGCGCCAGCAGTGAACGGCGGGGTGGGGAGCAGTTCTTC.

This clonotype appeared many times. The chain employs TRBV5-1 and TRBJ2-3; D is perhaps TRBD1 or TRBD2 (8 bases each). V was shortened by 1 base and J by 10 bases, with 19 bases between the two germline ends. The CDR3 extends over 15 amino acids. Germline loops: CDR1 SGHRS, CDR2 YFSETQ. CDR3 DNA: TGCGCCAGCAGCTTGCAGGGGGCCTCGCGGGAGGCGCAGTATTTT. This codes for CASSLQGASREAQYF.

This rearrangement joins TRBV25-1 to TRBJ1-1, with a possible D match to TRBD1 (5 bases). The germline V and J ends were trimmed by 2 bases and 4 bases, with 11 bases remaining between them. The CDR3 sequence is 14 residues long. CDR1 and CDR2 from the germline V gene are MGHDK and SYGVNS. CDR3 coding DNA: TGTGCCAGCAGTGAACACAGGTCACTCACTGAAGCTTTCTTT. Its translation is CASSEHRSLTEAFF.

The rearrangement uses TRBV10-3 and TRBJ2-1; 11 bases match TRBD2. Trimming cost V 0 bases and J 9 bases; bases outside gene matches: 7. The CDR3 totals 16 residues. Germline CDR1 ENHRY, CDR2 SYGVKD. CDR3 in amino acids: CAISESKSLAGGEQFF. The CDR3, as DNA: TGTGCCATCAGTGAGTCGAAGAGTCTAGCGGGAGGTGAGCAGTTCTTC.

The chain recombines TRBV27 with TRBJ1-1; D is unresolved. V was clipped by 6 bases and J by 3 bases, with 23 bases between them. This CDR3 contains 17 residues. Germline lookup yields CDR1 MNHEY and CDR2 SMNVEV (reference sequence). The CDR3 bases are TGTGCCAGCAGCCTTGACGATGGCCGATCCGGGTACACTGAAGCTTTCTTT. Amino acid sequence: CASSLDDGRSGYTEAFF.

The table lists this clonotype with a few counts. The DNA of the CDR3 is TGTGCCACCAGCAGAGGGGAGGGTAGCAATCAGCCCCAGCATTTT. It specifies CATSRGEGSNQPQHF. The chain has TRBV15 and TRBJ1-5; no clear D. The V end was cut by 1 base, the J end by 0 bases, with 7 bases between. The CDR3 is 15 residues long. Germline CDR1 LNHNV, CDR2 YYDKDF (reference sequence).

This clonotype was observed a handful of times. The V call is TRBV18, the J call TRBJ1-6; D is unresolved. Trimming took off 3 bases at V and 6 bases at J, with 9 bases between the two ends. CDR3 length equals 14 residues. CDR1 and CDR2 from the germline V gene are KGHSH and LQKENI. As DNA, the CDR3 is TGTGCCAGCTCACCGGCTGCTCGTAATTCACCCCTCCACTTT. This codes for CASSPAARNSPLHF.

The chain uses TRBV3-1 and TRBJ1-3; D remains unclear. The CDR3 contains 18 residues. The germline gives CDR1 LGHDT, CDR2 YNNKEL (reference sequence). V was pared by 4 bases and J by 0 bases, with 19 bases between. This chain's CDR3 is CASSPLTADFSSGNTIYF. CDR3 bases: TGTGCCAGCAGCCCGTTGACGGCAGACTTCTCCTCTGGAAACACCATATATTTT.

There are a few counts of this clonotype. The chain carries TRBV9 and TRBJ2-5; TRBD1 matches at 7 bases. The CDR3 loop spans 14 amino acids. V shed 3 bases, J shed 5 bases, and the junction held 7 bases outside the gene matches. The germline CDR1 and CDR2 sequences are SGDLS and YYNGEE. Here the CDR3 DNA reads TGTGCCAGCAGCGGGGGACAGTTCCTGGAGACCCAGTACTTC. Its translation: CASSGGQFLETQYF.

The chain links TRBV19 to TRBJ1-2; 7 nucleotides match TRBD1. This CDR3 is 17 amino acids long. Germline V gives CDR1 LNHDA, CDR2 SQIVND (reference sequence). The V and J ends lost 2 bases and 2 bases, in that order; junction bases with no gene match: 11. CDR3 residues: CASSISGTAVSNYGYTF. CDR3 sequence (DNA): TGTGCCAGTAGTATATCCGGGACAGCAGTATCCAACTATGGCTACACCTTC. Complete variable domain (other parts from reference TRBV19 and TRBJ1-2): DGGITQSPKYLFRKEGQNVTLSCEQNLNHDAMYWYRQDPGQGLRLIYYSQIVNDFQKGDIAEGYSVSREKKESFPLTVTSAQKNPTAFYLCASSISGTAVSNYGYTFGSGTRLTVV.

The gene calls are TRBV7-9 and TRBJ1-2; D remains ambiguous. Trimming cost V 1 base and J 8 bases, with 8 bases left between them. The CDR3 loop spans 12 amino acids. CDR1 and CDR2 (germline): SEHNR, FQNEAQ (reference sequence). This CDR3 is CASSLERLGYTF. For the CDR3, the DNA is TGTGCCAGCAGCTTAGAAAGGTTAGGCTACACCTTC.

This clonotype was observed at least ten times. CDR3 protein: CASRLRGAGRNEAFF. The CDR3 DNA sequence: TGTGCCAGCAGGCTACGGGGAGCCGGACGGAATGAAGCTTTCTTT. The rearrangement links TRBV12-3 or TRBV12-4 to TRBJ1-1; D call uncertain. This CDR3 comprises 15 residues. V was shortened by 6 bases and J by 7 bases, with 21 bases between the two germline ends.

This clonotype came up a few times. The gene calls are TRBV14 and TRBJ2-5; perhaps D is TRBD1 or TRBD2 (6 bases each). The V end lost 4 bases, the J end lost 7 bases, and 13 bases lay between the germline ends. Per the germline V gene, CDR1 is SGHDN and CDR2 is FVKESK. The CDR3 is 13 amino acids. The DNA for the CDR3 is TGTGCCAGCAGCCGTATAGGGGGAGGGACCCAGTACTTC. It yields the protein CASSRIGGGTQYF.

The rearrangement links TRBV12-3 or TRBV12-4 to TRBJ2-4, with D possibly being TRBD2 (5 bases). This CDR3 contains 14 residues. The V end was cut by 6 bases, the J end by 1 base, with 10 bases between. The CDR3 spells CASRRVGAKNIQYF. In DNA form, the CDR3 reads TGTGCCAGCAGGAGGGTCGGCGCCAAAAACATTCAGTACTTC.

Ten or more counts support this clonotype. CDR3 residues: CASSQGPGGYTF. In nucleotides, the CDR3 is TGTGCCAGCAGCCAAGGGCCGGGTGGCTACACCTTC. The chain has TRBV12-3 or TRBV12-4 and TRBJ1-2; D remains ambiguous. V gave up 6 bases and J gave up 7 bases, with 12 bases separating them. The CDR3 consists of 12 residues.

The chain carries TRBV5-1 and TRBJ2-5, with 7 positions matching TRBD2. Trimming at V came to 0 bases and at J to 4 bases, leaving 6 bases not matched to a gene. Germline V gene lookup returns CDR1 SGHRS and CDR2 YFSETQ. The length of the CDR3 is 15 residues. In DNA form, the CDR3 reads TGCGCCAGCAGCTTGGCGGCGGGGGTGAGAGAGACCCAGTACTTC. It translates to CASSLAAGVRETQYF.

The chain employs TRBV2 and TRBJ1-2; the D is unclear. Germline V CDR1 and CDR2: SNHLY, FYNNEI. Between the trimmed V and J ends, which lost 7 bases and 2 bases, there was a span of 14 bases. The CDR3 consists of 14 residues. This CDR3 reads CASKPELENYGYTF. CDR3 coding DNA: TGTGCCAGCAAGCCAGAGCTTGAAAACTATGGCTACACCTTC.